This T cell receptor beta chain was captured by sequencing in a study of blood T cell repertoires in COVID-19. As to this clone: The junction does not match germline at one end; this may be a read error.

The CDR3 totals 12 residues. The germline V gene encodes CDR1 MNHEY and CDR2 SVGAGI. Measured with immunoSEQ multiplex PCR; TCRdb has only the in-frame clones, and not every one. The data contain just over 90,000 clones, roughly nine tenths of them singletons. The sequencing input was peripheral blood. This TCR came from a human donor with active COVID-19. The donor label of this sample is uncertain. The V and J genes are TRBV6-5 and TRBJ2-7, with a possible D match to TRBD1 (6 bases). This CDR3 reads CATQTGPNEEYF. CDR3 nucleotide sequence: TGTGCCACCCAGACAGGTCCCAACGAGGAGTACTTC.